The clone carrying this TCR beta chain has just a few counts. The data are from a study of blood T cell repertoires in COVID-19. Overall study context: Italy, Spain and the United States were the sources of the convalescent and acute COVID-19 samples. Sample material is recorded as cDNA or gDNA derived from T cells, B-cell-depleted T cells, or PBMCs.

V lost 11 bases and J 2 bases, leaving 13 bases between the germline ends. This CDR3 has 12 amino acids. Germline V gene data show CDR1 as MNHEY and CDR2 as SVGAGI. Original handling: Amplification of reference gene primers provided the estimated nucleated cell counts. This table comes from immunoSEQ multiplex PCR, and its TCRdb copy is limited to in-frame clones, with some not included. The DNA gave D and trimming, while V, J and clone size come from that table. The table shows about 22,000 clones, with roughly 84% occurring only once. The receptor was isolated from a man between 65 and 85 years old with acute or convalescent COVID-19. The sample consisted of peripheral blood. The rearrangement joins TRBV6-5 to TRBJ2-7; D possibly corresponds to TRBD2 (6 bases). CDR3 nucleotides: TGTGCCGGGGGGAAGGTCCCCTACGAGCAGTACTTC. Translating it yields CAGGKVPYEQYF.